The T cell receptor (beta chain) described here comes from a study of T-cell memory formation after mild COVID-19. General observations from the study: Day 15 to 85 contracting clones showed balanced CD4/CD8; day 15 to 37 expanders favored CD4+. Contracting CD8+ clones were enriched in EMRA, CD4+ mainly in CM and EM. Cross-reactive memory appears to have joined, as suggested by some responding clones showing up in pre-infection memory.

This clonotype has a handful of counts. Its antigen is unknown. One entry per CDR3 protein results from TCRdb running MiXCR on the 5' RACE reads. The table has hundreds of thousands of distinct CDR3 sequences, about 20% seen once. V was pared by 6 bases and J by 4 bases, with 1 base of the junction left unmatched. CDR1 and CDR2 from the germline V gene are MNHEY and SMNVEV (reference sequence). This CDR3 contains 13 residues. The sequence derives from an adult woman who had mild COVID-19 (a few samples of this study predate the infection). Cell type and time point are not known. J is TRBJ2-5 and V is TRBV27, with 11 positions matching TRBD2. The sequencing input was PBMCs or a T cell subset sorted from them (not recorded which). CDR3 DNA: TGTGCCAGCAGGACTAGCGGGGTAGAGACCCAGTACTTC. Translated, it gives CASRTSGVETQYF.